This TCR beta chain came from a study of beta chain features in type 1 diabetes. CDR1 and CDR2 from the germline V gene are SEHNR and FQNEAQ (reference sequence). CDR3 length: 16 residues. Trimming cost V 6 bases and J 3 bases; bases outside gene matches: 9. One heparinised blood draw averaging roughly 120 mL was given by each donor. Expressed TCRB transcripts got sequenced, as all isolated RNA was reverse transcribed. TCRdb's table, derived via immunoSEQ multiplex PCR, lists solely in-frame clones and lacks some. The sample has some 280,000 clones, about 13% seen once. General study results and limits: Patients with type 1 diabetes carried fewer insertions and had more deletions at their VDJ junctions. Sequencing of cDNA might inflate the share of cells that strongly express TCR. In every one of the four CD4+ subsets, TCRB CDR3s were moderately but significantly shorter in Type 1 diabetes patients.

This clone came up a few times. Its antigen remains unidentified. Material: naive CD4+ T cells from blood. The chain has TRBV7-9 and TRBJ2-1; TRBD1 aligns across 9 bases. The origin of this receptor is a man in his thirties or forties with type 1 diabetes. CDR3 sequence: CASRPTGTGFYNEQFF. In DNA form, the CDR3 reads TGTGCCAGCAGACCTACCGGGACAGGGTTCTACAATGAGCAGTTCTTC.